This TCR beta chain was found in a study of CD8 T cells in ankylosing spondylitis. Points from the study as a whole: What appeared characteristic of ankylosing spondylitis blood was a TCR beta motif of fewer than ten highly homologous variants. As reported, disease-linked clones showed significant enrichment in matched ankylosing spondylitis synovial fluid. Those disease-linked clones were CD8+; they were also relatively rare in peripheral blood.

CDR1 is SQVTM, CDR2 ANQGSEA, per germline. The CDR3 length is 12 residues. V lost 6 bases, J lost 12 bases, and 13 bases stayed unmatched. Each TCR beta library was made by quantitative 5'-RACE that incorporated molecular barcodes. TCRdb reprocessed the 5' RACE reads via MiXCR and lists one record per CDR3 protein. The sample gives about 220,000 distinct CDR3 sequences, around 17% of which show up once; 42% is in the top ten. There are many counts of this clonotype. Its antigen is not identified. The source material was blood, either unsorted or a sorted T cell fraction (not recorded which). The sequence was obtained from a male donor with ankylosing spondylitis. The chain links TRBV29-1 to TRBJ2-5, with TRBD1 matching over 7 bases. CDR3 region: CSVLYTGDVKYF. CDR3 sequence (DNA): TGCAGCGTCCTATATACAGGGGACGTCAAGTACTTC.